Listed below are T cell receptor beta chains from one sample, sequenced in a study of metastatic and nonmetastatic thyroid tumors. TCRdb reprocessed the PCR reads using MiXCR. The sample lists nearly 35,000 clones; about a sixth were seen once. Sequenced material: blood. These receptors originate from a female donor with papillary thyroid cancer or a benign thyroid nodule (not recorded which). Some clones in this sample may be carry-over from other donors' samples. Both conserved end residues are part of each CDR3. The order of the fields is V gene, J gene, D gene, clone size, CDR3 DNA, CDR3 protein. D genes are given only for firm matches. Size values are once, few and many counts, or a class for expanded clones, and some rows have none.

>TRBV6-2/TRBV6-3|TRBJ2-5|.|many
TGTGCCAGCAACCGCCCCTCAGAGGGGATCGGGTACCAAGAGACCCAGTACTTC
CASNRPSEGIGYQETQYF
>TRBV28|TRBJ2-7|.|few
TGTGCCAGCAGAGGTACCACGGGGTGGCCCTCCTACGAGCAGTACTTC
CASRGTTGWPSYEQYF
>TRBV11-3|TRBJ2-3|.|many
TGTGCCAGCAGCTTGGGGGGACACGGGCTTGGCACAGATACGCAGTATTTT
CASSLGGHGLGTDTQYF
>TRBV27|TRBJ2-1|TRBD2|.
TGTGCCAGCAGTGAGGACAGAGCGGGAGCTGTGCAGTTCTTC
CASSEDRAGAVQFF
>TRBV6-1|TRBJ1-2|.|medium-sized
TGTGCCAGCAGTCTAGATGGGGACGGGCAAGAGAGCGGCTACACCTTC
CASSLDGDGQESGYTF
>TRBV10-2|TRBJ2-7|.|few
TGCGCCAGCAGCTCAGGGGAGGAAGACGAGCAGTACTTC
CASSSGEEDEQYF
>TRBV18|TRBJ1-3|.|many
TGTGCCAACTCACCAAGGGCCGAGATGGGAAACACCATATATTTT
CANSPRAEMGNTIYF
>TRBV6-2/TRBV6-3|TRBJ2-7|.|.
TGTGCCAGCAGTTACTCAGCAGGAGTCAGCTCCTACATCGAGCAGTACTTC
CASSYSAGVSSYIEQYF
>TRBV7-9|TRBJ2-1|.|many
TGTGCCAGCAGGTTACAGGGAAGTGAGCAGTTCTTC
CASRLQGSEQFF
>TRBV20-1|TRBJ2-3|TRBD2|many
TGCAGTGCTAGGCTGAGGGGACTAGCGGGAGCTAGGCCGAGCACAGATACGCAGTATTTT
CSARLRGLAGARPSTDTQYF
>TRBV20-1|TRBJ1-1|.|.
TGCAGTGCTAGAGATTCAGCTTACGAGACTGAAGCTTTCTTT
CSARDSAYETEAFF
>TRBV20-1|TRBJ2-3|TRBD1|many
TGCAGTGCTAACGCACCGGGACAGGGCCCAGATACGCAGTATTTT
CSANAPGQGPDTQYF
>TRBV7-9|TRBJ2-5|TRBD2|many
TGTGCCAGCAGCTTAGGCGGGGGCCAAGAGACCCAGTACTTC
CASSLGGGQETQYF
>TRBV3-1|TRBJ2-5|.|many
TGTGCCAGCAGCAAAGGGGTCCAAGAGACCCAGTACTTC
CASSKGVQETQYF
>TRBV28|TRBJ1-4|.|many
TGTGCCAGCAGTTTAAAATTCGGGCAGGAAAATGAAAAACTGTTTTTT
CASSLKFGQENEKLFF
>TRBV4-2|TRBJ1-1|.|.
TGTGCCAGCGGCCAAGGATCTATGGCCTTGAACACTGAAGCTTTCTTT
CASGQGSMALNTEAFF
>TRBV9|TRBJ2-1|.|.
TGTGCCAGCATCCCCCTGACGGGAAGCTCCTACAATGAGCAGTTCTTC
CASIPLTGSSYNEQFF
>TRBV7-2|TRBJ1-1|TRBD1|many
TGTGCCAGCAGCCGACAGGGGGGCTTAATGAACACTGAAGCTTTCTTT
CASSRQGGLMNTEAFF
>TRBV12-3/TRBV12-4|TRBJ2-7|.|many
TGTGCCAGCAGTGGCCCAGGGTACGAGCAGTACTTC
CASSGPGYEQYF
>TRBV5-1|TRBJ2-3|.|.
TGCGCCAGCAGCTTCACTAGGGGGGATACGCAGTATTTT
CASSFTRGDTQYF
>TRBV6-1|TRBJ2-7|TRBD2|medium-sized
TGTGCCAGCAGTTCCATTACACTAGCGGCAATCTCCTACGAGCAGTACTTC
CASSSITLAAISYEQYF
>TRBV4-2|TRBJ1-2|TRBD1|.
TGTGCCAGCAGCCAACGGGGAGGGGGCGCCTTTAAATATGGCTACACCTTC
CASSQRGGGAFKYGYTF
>TRBV2|TRBJ1-1|.|many
TGTGCCAGCAGTGAAGAAAGCACTGAAGCTTTCTTT
CASSEESTEAFF
>TRBV20-1|TRBJ2-5|TRBD1|many
TGCAGTGCTAGTGGCGAGGGGGCGTTCTTCGAGACCCAGTACTTC
CSASGEGAFFETQYF
>TRBV12-3/TRBV12-4|TRBJ2-7|TRBD2|.
TGTGCCAGCATTGGGGCCGGGACTAGCCCTTACGAGCAGTACTTC
CASIGAGTSPYEQYF
>TRBV7-6|TRBJ1-1|.|.
TGCGCCAGCAGCTTATTAACGGGGAACACTGAAGCTTTCTTT
CASSLLTGNTEAFF
>TRBV20-1|TRBJ2-7|.|.
TGCAGTGCTAGAGATAGGACGGATACCTACGAGCAGTACTTC
CSARDRTDTYEQYF
>TRBV27|TRBJ2-5|.|.
TGTGCCGGCAGTGGTATCGGGACCGCATACCAAGAGACCCAGTACTTC
CAGSGIGTAYQETQYF
>TRBV2|TRBJ2-5|.|few
TGTGTCAGCACGCAGGGTGGAGAGAACCAGTACTTC
CVSTQGGENQYF
>TRBV30|TRBJ1-2|.|many
TGTGCCTGGAGTGGGCAGGAGGTGGATCGTGGCTACACCTTC
CAWSGQEVDRGYTF
>TRBV6-2/TRBV6-3|TRBJ1-2|.|.
TGTGCCAGCATTTACTTCTCAGGGGCCTATGGCTACACCTTC
CASIYFSGAYGYTF
>TRBV7-9|TRBJ2-5|.|.
TGTGCCAGCAGCCCAGTAGGGGAGACCTATGGCGATACTCAGTACTTC
CASSPVGETYGDTQYF
>TRBV6-2/TRBV6-3|TRBJ1-6|.|.
TGTGCCAGCAGTTTCACAGGGAAGGCGTCACCCCTCCACTTT
CASSFTGKASPLHF
>TRBV5-1|TRBJ2-2|TRBD1|many
TGCGCCAGCAGCTACCGACAGGGCCAGGGCACCGGGGAGCTGTTTTTT
CASSYRQGQGTGELFF
>TRBV12-3/TRBV12-4|TRBJ2-3|.|many
TGTGCCAGCAGTTTAGTTCCCCAGGATACGCAGTATTTT
CASSLVPQDTQYF